This entry lists 32 T cell receptor beta chains sequenced from one sample in a study of blood T cell repertoires in COVID-19. The data were produced by immunoSEQ multiplex PCR, yet TCRdb's version contains in-frame clones alone and is incomplete. The repertoire consists of 200,000 to 250,000 clones, with 65% to 85% occurring once and the leading ten covering less than 3.5%. Sequenced material: peripheral blood. All receptors come from a man aged 50 or older with active or convalescent COVID-19.

The genes are TRBV28 and TRBJ2-3; 7 bases are shared with TRBD1. Germline values: CDR1 MDHEN, CDR2 SYDVKM. This CDR3 comprises 15 residues. V shed 5 bases and J 0 bases; nucleotides not matched to a gene: 5. The CDR3 here is CASSTRDRSTDTQYF. The CDR3 region has the DNA TGTGCCAGCAGTACCCGGGACAGAAGCACAGATACGCAGTATTTT.

The rearrangement joins TRBV6-5 to TRBJ2-7, with a possible D match to TRBD1 (6 bases). The V end was cut by 6 bases, the J end by 3 bases, with 15 bases between. This CDR3 is built from 14 residues. Looked up from germline, CDR1 is MNHEY and CDR2 is SVGAGI. The DNA for the CDR3 is TGTGCCAGCAGGAAGACAGGCGACCTCTACGAGCAGTACTTC. Amino acid sequence: CASRKTGDLYEQYF.

This clone was counted only a few times. The V gene is TRBV5-1, the J gene TRBJ1-5; perhaps TRBD1 as D (5 bases). CDR1 SGHRS and CDR2 YFSETQ come from the germline V gene. V lost 7 bases and J lost 0, with 17 bases in between. CDR3 length: 16 amino acids. The CDR3 loop reads CASSLLPGISNQPQHF. CDR3 DNA sequence: TGCGCCAGCTCCCTCCTCCCAGGGATTAGCAATCAGCCCCAGCATTTT.

As for this clone: Distinct nucleotide sequences in the sample also encode this CDR3. The chain is built from TRBV7-2 and TRBJ1-1; TRBD1 aligns across 7 bases. Germline CDR1 and CDR2: SGHTA and FQGNSA. The CDR3 loop spans 14 amino acids. J lost 0 bases, V lost 4 bases, and 2 bases had no gene match. CDR3 sequence (DNA): TGTGCCAGCAGCTCCGACAGGGTGAACACTGAAGCTTTCTTT. Protein product: CASSSDRVNTEAFF.

The V gene is TRBV6-6, the J gene TRBJ2-1, with D tentatively TRBD1 (5 bases). The germline V and J ends were trimmed by 5 bases and 10 bases, with 15 bases remaining between them. Germline CDR1 and CDR2: MNHNY and SVGAGI (reference sequence). The CDR3 is 13 residues long. The CDR3: CASSPTRWTEQFF. CDR3 sequence (DNA): TGTGCCAGCAGTCCCACCCGGTGGACAGAGCAGTTCTTC.

This clone was recorded a few times. V and J are TRBV30 and TRBJ1-2; 11 bases are shared with TRBD1. The junction had 10 bases not matched to a gene; V was cut back by 2 bases and J by 2 bases. Looked up from germline, CDR1 is GTSNPN and CDR2 is SVGIG (reference sequence). This CDR3 spans 17 amino acids. CDR3 sequence (DNA): TGTGCCTGGAGTTGGGGGACAGGGGGAACGGTCAACTATGGCTACACCTTC. Amino acids: CAWSWGTGGTVNYGYTF.

The chain employs TRBV6-1 and TRBJ1-1; no clear D. V lost 1 base and J 2 bases, leaving 11 bases between the germline ends. This CDR3 has 15 amino acids. Germline CDR1 reads MNHNS; CDR2 reads SASEGT. CDR3 DNA: TGTGCCAGCAGTGAAGGGGTCAGGTTAAACACTGAAGCTTTCTTT. It specifies CASSEGVRLNTEAFF.

This clone was seen a few times. V gene TRBV29-1 combines with J gene TRBJ1-2; 7 positions match TRBD1. Per germline, CDR1 SQVTM and CDR2 ANQGSEA. The length of the CDR3 is 12 residues. J was trimmed by 3 bases and V by 6 bases; bases with no gene match: 4. The CDR3 is CSVATGDYGYTF. The CDR3, as DNA: TGCAGCGTCGCCACAGGGGACTATGGCTACACCTTC. Based on the CDR3 plus reference TRBV29-1 and TRBJ1-2, the full variable domain is SAVISQKPSRDICQRGTSLTIQCQVDSQVTMMFWYRQQPGQSLTLIATANQGSEATYESGFVIDKFPISRPNLTFSTLTVSNMSPEDSSIYLCSVATGDYGYTFGSGTRLTVV.

The V and J genes are TRBV7-3 and TRBJ2-1; 12 nucleotides agree with TRBD2. Germline trimming cut 2 bases from V and 4 bases from J; bases unmatched to any gene: 0. In germline, CDR1 is SGHTA, CDR2 FQGTGA. This CDR3 is 15 amino acids long. The CDR3 coding sequence is TGTGCCAGCAGCTTAGGGACTAGCGGGTACAATGAGCAGTTCTTC. Its protein product is CASSLGTSGYNEQFF.

The chain employs TRBV30 and TRBJ1-1, with D perhaps matching TRBD1 (5 bases). V dropped 4 bases and J dropped 0 bases, with 12 bases sitting between them. Germline V gene lookup returns CDR1 GTSNPN and CDR2 SVGIG (reference sequence). CDR3 size: 14 residues. CDR3 loop: CAWISRQMNTEAFF. The CDR3 DNA follows: TGTGCCTGGATTTCCCGACAGATGAACACTGAAGCTTTCTTT. Filled out from reference TRBV30 and TRBJ1-1, the complete variable domain reads SQTIHQWPATLVQPVGSPLSLECTVEGTSNPNLYWYRQAAGRGLQLLFYSVGIGQISSEVPQNLSASRPQDRQFILSSKKLLLSDSGFYLCAWISRQMNTEAFFGQGTRLTVV.

The chain uses TRBV19 and TRBJ1-2; 10 bases align to TRBD1. This CDR3 has 17 amino acids. V shed 7 bases, J shed 0 bases, and the junction held 11 bases outside the gene matches. Germline CDR1 LNHDA, CDR2 SQIVND (reference sequence). CDR3 sequence reads: CASKPGTGVPTNYGYTF. CDR3 coding DNA: TGTGCCAGTAAACCTGGGACAGGGGTGCCCACTAACTATGGCTACACCTTC.

This sequence joins TRBV14 and TRBJ2-7; 12 positions agree with TRBD1. The V gene end was trimmed by 4 bases and the J gene end by 2 bases; junction bases not matched to a gene: 3. The CDR3 sequence is 15 residues long. Germline V gene sequence: CDR1 SGHDN, CDR2 FVKESK. CDR3 protein: CASSPGDRGPYEQYF. The CDR3 bases are TGTGCCAGCAGCCCTGGGGACAGGGGGCCCTACGAGCAGTACTTC.

The chain joins TRBV6-5 to TRBJ2-7, with D possibly being TRBD2 (6 bases). CDR1 is MNHEY and CDR2 is SVGAGI in the germline V gene. This CDR3 comprises 13 residues. The ends were cut back, 8 bases at V and 1 base at J, with 12 bases in the middle. The CDR3 sequence is CASVRAGSYEQYF. As DNA, the CDR3 is TGTGCCAGCGTCAGGGCGGGATCCTACGAGCAGTACTTC.

This clone occurred once. The V gene is TRBV5-1, the J gene TRBJ2-3; 9 positions agree with TRBD2. V was pared by 0 bases and J by 0 bases, with 11 bases of the junction left unmatched. Per germline, CDR1 SGHRS and CDR2 YFSETQ. The CDR3 extends over 19 amino acids. Here the CDR3 reads CASSLVPPATSGSTDTQYF. The DNA for the CDR3 is TGCGCCAGCAGCTTGGTGCCCCCCGCGACTAGCGGTAGCACAGATACGCAGTATTTT.

The chain is built from TRBV5-6 and TRBJ1-4; the D is unclear. The germline V gene has CDR1 SGHDT and CDR2 YYEEEE. The CDR3 runs 14 residues. V was cut by 3 bases and J by 0 bases, with 6 bases left in between. The CDR3 spells CASSSIATNEKLFF. CDR3 DNA: TGTGCCAGCAGCTCGATAGCAACTAATGAAAAACTGTTTTTT.

Written as DNA, the CDR3 is TGTGCCAGCATTAAGGACAAGAACACTGAAGCTTTCTTT. Amino acids: CASIKDKNTEAFF. This chain uses TRBV6-6 with TRBJ1-1; a weak D match, TRBD1 (5 bases). Per the germline V gene, CDR1 is MNHNY and CDR2 is SVGAGI (reference sequence). CDR3 size: 13 residues. V dropped 7 bases and J dropped 1 base, with 10 bases sitting between them.

This clone was seen just once. The V call is TRBV25-1, the J call TRBJ1-3; possibly TRBD1 for D (6 bases). V gave up 5 bases and J gave up 3 bases, with 11 bases separating them. Germline lookup yields CDR1 MGHDK and CDR2 SYGVNS. CDR3 length: 14 residues. CDR3 in amino acids: CASSYTGHGNTIYF. For the CDR3, the DNA is TGTGCCAGCAGTTATACAGGGCATGGAAACACCATATATTTT.

This clone came up a few times. The chain employs TRBV4-2 and TRBJ2-1, with 9 bases fitting TRBD2. The CDR3 is 16 amino acids. J was trimmed by 4 bases and V by 3 bases; bases with no gene match: 7. Germline V gene sequence: CDR1 LGHNA, CDR2 YNFKEQ. CDR3 sequence: CASSHVSSGTYNEQFF. As DNA, the CDR3 is TGTGCCAGCAGCCACGTCTCTAGCGGGACATACAATGAGCAGTTCTTC.

The V call is TRBV6-1, the J call TRBJ2-2, with 9 bases matching TRBD2. V was pared by 1 base and J by 0 bases, with 9 bases of the junction left unmatched. CDR1 is MNHNS and CDR2 is SASEGT in the germline V gene. There are 19 residues in the CDR3. DNA for the CDR3: TGTGCCAGCAGTGAAGTACCGGGACTAGCAGCTGCGAACACCGGGGAGCTGTTTTTT. This translates into CASSEVPGLAAANTGELFF.

The rearrangement joins TRBV9 to TRBJ2-7; possibly TRBD2 for D (7 bases). The CDR3 is made up of 14 amino acids. Germline lookup yields CDR1 SGDLS and CDR2 YYNGEE. V lost 2 bases to trimming and J lost 6 bases, with 15 bases between them. The CDR3 DNA is TGTGCCAGCAGCGTGCGATGGGGAGGGGGCGAGCAGTACTTC. It yields the protein CASSVRWGGGEQYF.

The V and J genes are TRBV7-9 and TRBJ2-3; possibly TRBD2 for D (6 bases). This CDR3 contains 16 residues. In germline, CDR1 is SEHNR, CDR2 FQNEAQ (reference sequence). Trimming cost V 9 bases and J 2 bases, with 21 bases left between them. Written as DNA, the CDR3 is TGTGCCAGTTCCCCTGGGCGGGAATGGCACACAGATACGCAGTATTTT. Protein: CASSPGREWHTDTQYF.

The rearrangement uses TRBV9 and TRBJ1-2; D uncertain. This CDR3 spans 13 amino acids. CDR1 SGDLS and CDR2 YYNGEE come from the germline V gene. The V end was cut by 5 bases, the J end by 1 base, with 9 bases between. CDR3 in DNA: TGTGCCAGCAGTACCGACAATAACTATGGCTACACCTTC. This sequence encodes CASSTDNNYGYTF.

The V gene is TRBV7-2, the J gene TRBJ1-2; D remains ambiguous. This CDR3 is 16 amino acids long. Trimming removed 5 bases from V and 0 bases from J, with 16 bases in between. Germline values: CDR1 SGHTA, CDR2 FQGNSA. The CDR3 DNA is TGTGCCAGCAGCCGTACGTCGAGTCCTGCTAACTATGGCTACACCTTC. Encoded protein: CASSRTSSPANYGYTF.

Points on this clone: Within the sample, other DNA sequences also encode this same CDR3. The chain uses TRBV4-3 and TRBJ1-2; D possibly corresponds to TRBD1 (5 bases). CDR1 LGHNA and CDR2 YSLEER come from the germline V gene. The CDR3 loop spans 15 amino acids. Trimming removed 1 base from V and 4 bases from J, with 13 bases in between. In nucleotides, the CDR3 is TGCGCCAGCAGCCAAGGAGCGGGGGGGAGCTATGGCTACACCTTC. It yields the protein CASSQGAGGSYGYTF.

V usage is TRBV7-3 and J usage is TRBJ2-1; perhaps TRBD1 as D (7 bases). This CDR3 spans 15 amino acids. The ends were cut back, 5 bases at V and 0 bases at J, with 11 bases in the middle. CDR1 is SGHTA and CDR2 is FQGTGA in the germline V gene. The CDR3 sequence is CASSAGQSSYNEQFF. The CDR3 bases are TGTGCCAGCAGCGCGGGACAGAGCTCCTACAATGAGCAGTTCTTC.

The DNA of the CDR3 is TGCAGTGCTCCCTACCAAGAGACCCAGTACTTC. This codes for CSAPYQETQYF. The chain employs TRBV20-1 and TRBJ2-5, with D unresolved. The ends were cut back, 5 bases at V and 0 bases at J, with 4 bases in the middle. The V gene's germline CDR1 is DFQATT and CDR2 SNEGSKA (reference sequence). This CDR3 comprises 11 residues.

This chain uses TRBV24-1 with TRBJ1-2; 7 bases agree with TRBD1. CDR1 KGHDR and CDR2 SFDVKD come from the germline V gene. Losses at the gene ends were 2 bases for V and 7 bases for J; bases not matched to a gene: 3. The CDR3 loop spans 13 amino acids. CDR3 protein: CATSDSTGRGYTF. The CDR3 region has the DNA TGTGCCACCAGTGATTCGACAGGGCGTGGCTACACCTTC.

The chain has TRBV12-5 and TRBJ1-2, with TRBD1 identical over 7 bases. The CDR3 is 13 residues long. After removal of 5 bases from V and 3 bases from J, the junction contained 3 bases not matched to a gene. The germline V gene has CDR1 LGHNT and CDR2 FRNRAP. CDR3 in amino acids: CASGRGTDYGYTF. The CDR3 DNA is TGTGCTAGTGGTCGGGGGACAGACTATGGCTACACCTTC.

This clone was seen only a few times. A much larger clone lies a single base off, so this may be a read error. This CDR3 reads CASSLGVASGGGRETQYF. In nucleotides, the CDR3 is TGTGCCAGCAGCTTAGGGGTAGCTAGCGGGGGGGGGCGAGAGACCCAGTACTTC. The rearrangement links TRBV7-9 to TRBJ2-5; 12 bases are shared with TRBD2. This CDR3 is built from 18 residues. Germline V gives CDR1 SEHNR, CDR2 FQNEAQ (reference sequence). Trimming cost V 1 base and J 4 bases; bases outside gene matches: 10.

CDR3 sequence: CASSPGRGGAEQFF. CDR3 coding DNA: TGCGCCAGCAGCCCCGGGCGGGGGGGCGCGGAGCAGTTCTTC. This sequence joins TRBV5-1 and TRBJ2-1, with TRBD2 matching 9 bases. This CDR3 comprises 14 residues. V shed 4 bases and J 10 bases; nucleotides not matched to a gene: 9. Germline V gene sequence: CDR1 SGHRS, CDR2 YFSETQ.

The chain joins TRBV5-1 to TRBJ1-1, with 10 bases fitting TRBD1. The V gene's germline CDR1 is SGHRS and CDR2 YFSETQ. V was clipped by 4 bases and J by 0 bases; unmatched bases: 6. This CDR3 is built from 16 residues. The CDR3 here is CASSGRTGGMNTEAFF. DNA for the CDR3: TGCGCCAGCAGCGGAAGGACAGGGGGGATGAACACTGAAGCTTTCTTT.

The V and J genes are TRBV18 and TRBJ2-5, with D tentatively TRBD1 (5 bases). The CDR3 covers 13 residues. The V gene's germline CDR1 is KGHSH and CDR2 LQKENI. V shed 6 bases and J shed 1 base, with 9 bases lying between them. Written as DNA, the CDR3 is TGTGCCAGCTCTCTCAGGGCCCAAGAGACCCAGTACTTC. Its translation: CASSLRAQETQYF. The variable domain in full, completed from reference TRBV18 and TRBJ2-5, reads NAGVMQNPRHLVRRRGQEARLRCSPMKGHSHVYWYRQLPEEGLKFMVYLQKENIIDESGMPKERFSAEFPKEGPSILRIQQVVRGDSAAYFCASSLRAQETQYFGPGTRLLVL.